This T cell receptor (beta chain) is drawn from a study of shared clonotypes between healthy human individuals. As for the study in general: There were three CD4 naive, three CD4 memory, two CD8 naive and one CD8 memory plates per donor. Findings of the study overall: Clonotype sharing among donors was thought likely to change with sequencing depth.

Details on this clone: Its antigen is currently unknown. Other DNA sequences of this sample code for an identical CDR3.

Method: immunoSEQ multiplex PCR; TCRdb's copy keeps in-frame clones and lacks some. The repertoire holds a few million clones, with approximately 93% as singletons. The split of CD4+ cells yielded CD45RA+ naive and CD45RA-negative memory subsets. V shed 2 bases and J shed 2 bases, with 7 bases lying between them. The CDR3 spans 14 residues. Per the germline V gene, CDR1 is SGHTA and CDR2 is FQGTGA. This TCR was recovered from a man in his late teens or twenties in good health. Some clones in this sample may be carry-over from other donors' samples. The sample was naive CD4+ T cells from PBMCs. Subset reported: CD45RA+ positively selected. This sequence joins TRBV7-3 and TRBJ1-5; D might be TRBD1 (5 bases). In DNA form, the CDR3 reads TGTGCCAGCAGCTTACAGGGAGGCAATCAGCCCCAGCATTTT. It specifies CASSLQGGNQPQHF.